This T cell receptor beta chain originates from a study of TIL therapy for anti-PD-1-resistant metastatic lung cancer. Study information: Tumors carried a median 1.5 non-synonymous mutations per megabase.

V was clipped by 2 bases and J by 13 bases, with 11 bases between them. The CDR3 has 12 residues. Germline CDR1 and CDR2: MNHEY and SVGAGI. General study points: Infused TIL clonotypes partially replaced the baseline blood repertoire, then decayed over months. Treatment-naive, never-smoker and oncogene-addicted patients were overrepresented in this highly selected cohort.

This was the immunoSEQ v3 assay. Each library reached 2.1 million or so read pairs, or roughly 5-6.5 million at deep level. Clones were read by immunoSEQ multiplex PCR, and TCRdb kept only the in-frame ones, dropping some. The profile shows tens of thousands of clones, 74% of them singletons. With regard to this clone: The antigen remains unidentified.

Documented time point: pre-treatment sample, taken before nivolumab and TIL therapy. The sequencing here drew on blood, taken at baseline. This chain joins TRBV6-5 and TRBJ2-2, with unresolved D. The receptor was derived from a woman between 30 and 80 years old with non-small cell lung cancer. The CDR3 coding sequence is TGTGCCAGCAGTTACCCCACGGGTGGGCTGTTTTTT. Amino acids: CASSYPTGGLFF.